These 18 T cell receptor beta chains were sequenced from one sample in a study of blood T cell repertoires in COVID-19. Method: immunoSEQ multiplex PCR; TCRdb's copy keeps in-frame clones and lacks some. The sample consists of some 140,000 clones, around 86% of them appearing once. Sequenced input: peripheral blood. These receptors all come from a woman aged 60 to 75 with active or convalescent COVID-19.

V usage is TRBV21-1 and J usage is TRBJ1-1. TRBV21-1 represents a pseudogene. The CDR3 loop spans 14 amino acids. The CDR3 loop reads CASSKGGENTEAFF. In nucleotides, the CDR3 is TGTGCCAGCAGCAAAGGAGGAGAGAACACTGAAGCTTTCTTT.

In its sample, this clone was seen once. This sequence joins TRBV30 and TRBJ2-1, with TRBD1 identical over 7 bases. The trim removed 6 bases at V and 4 bases at J, leaving 6 bases unmatched. Germline CDR1 GTSNPN, CDR2 SVGIG (reference sequence). The CDR3 extends over 13 amino acids. The CDR3 here is CACRRGPYNEQFF. For the CDR3, the DNA is TGTGCCTGTCGTAGGGGGCCGTACAATGAGCAGTTCTTC.

As for this clone: Other DNA sequences of this sample code for an identical CDR3. The chain has TRBV28 and TRBJ1-1; weak D call: TRBD1 (5 bases). V lost 3 bases and J 1 base, leaving 9 bases between the germline ends. The CDR3 contains 14 residues. In germline, CDR1 is MDHEN, CDR2 SYDVKM. The CDR3 sequence is CASSLLTGNTEAFF. In DNA form, the CDR3 reads TGTGCCAGCAGTTTGCTAACAGGGAACACTGAAGCTTTCTTT. The full variable domain, with the rest looked up from reference TRBV28 and TRBJ1-1, is DVKVTQSSRYLVKRTGEKVFLECVQDMDHENMFWYRQDPGLGLRLIYFSYDVKMKEKGDIPEGYSVSREKKERFSLILESASTNQTSMYLCASSLLTGNTEAFFGQGTRLTVV.

V usage is TRBV20-1 and J usage is TRBJ2-4, with TRBD2 as a possible D gene (6 bases). Deletions cut 3 bases from V and 2 bases from J, with 11 bases between. The CDR3 spans 14 residues. Germline loops: CDR1 DFQATT, CDR2 SNEGSKA (reference sequence). CDR3 loop: CSASAGTSKNIQYF. As DNA, the CDR3 is TGCAGTGCTAGTGCCGGGACTTCCAAAAACATTCAGTACTTC.

The gene calls are TRBV25-1 and TRBJ1-4; the D is unclear. The CDR3 runs to 17 residues. Per the germline V gene, CDR1 is MGHDK and CDR2 is SYGVNS. V was trimmed by 4 bases and J by 7 bases, leaving 22 bases between them. For the CDR3, the DNA is TGTGCCAGCAGTGGACGGCGCGGGAGGGCCGGGAGTGAAAAACTGTTTTTT. Translating it yields CASSGRRGRAGSEKLFF.

The CDR3 spells CASSLALNRQETQYF. CDR3 coding DNA: TGCGCCAGCAGCTTGGCTTTAAACAGGCAAGAGACCCAGTACTTC. V and J are TRBV5-1 and TRBJ2-5; possible D gene TRBD1, 5 bases. Trimming pared 0 bases from V and 2 bases from J, leaving 11 bases between. Germline CDR1 is SGHRS and CDR2 is YFSETQ. This CDR3 comprises 15 residues.

The CDR3 DNA reads as TGTGCCATCCAAGAAGGCGAGGGTAGTTCACCCCTCCACTTT. It translates to CAIQEGEGSSPLHF. The gene calls are TRBV10-3 and TRBJ1-6; D not certain. Trimming pared 8 bases from V and 9 bases from J, leaving 17 bases between. Looked up from germline, CDR1 is ENHRY and CDR2 is SYGVKD. The CDR3 loop spans 14 amino acids.

V usage is TRBV28 and J usage is TRBJ1-2, with 7 positions matching TRBD1. Germline lookup yields CDR1 MDHEN and CDR2 SYDVKM. V trimming: 6 bases; J trimming: 7 bases; junction bases outside the gene matches: 8. The CDR3 consists of 13 residues. CDR3 residues: CASSARGNTGYTF. CDR3 sequence (DNA): TGTGCCAGCAGCGCCAGGGGGAACACTGGCTACACCTTC.

This chain links TRBV6-5 with TRBJ1-1; D not certain. V gave up 5 bases and J gave up 0 bases, with 10 bases separating them. The CDR3 is 14 amino acids. Per germline, CDR1 MNHEY and CDR2 SVGAGI. This chain's CDR3 is CASSTERMNTEAFF. CDR3 coding DNA: TGTGCCAGCAGTACAGAGAGAATGAACACTGAAGCTTTCTTT.

The rearrangement joins TRBV21-1 to TRBJ1-2; the table's D call of TRBD1 was not tested on the DNA. TRBV21-1 is given as a pseudogene. CDR3 length: 20 amino acids. As DNA, the CDR3 is TGTGCCAGCAGCAAAGAATGGTGGAATGGGACAGGGGGATGGAACTATGGCTACACCTTC. Protein: CASSKEWWNGTGGWNYGYTF.

The chain recombines TRBV28 with TRBJ1-5; 7 positions agree with TRBD1. Germline lookup yields CDR1 MDHEN and CDR2 SYDVKM. The V segment lost 5 bases and the J segment 0 bases; nucleotides outside the gene matches: 7. This CDR3 comprises 16 residues. The CDR3, as DNA: TGTGCCAGCAGTCCAACAGGGGATTATAGCAATCAGCCCCAGCATTTT. It codes for CASSPTGDYSNQPQHF.

This chain uses TRBV20-1 with TRBJ2-1, with D uncertain. The length of the CDR3 is 11 residues. Trimming pared 6 bases from V and 4 bases from J, leaving 7 bases between. The germline V gene encodes CDR1 DFQATT and CDR2 SNEGSKA (reference sequence). The CDR3 coding sequence is TGCAGTGCGCCGACATACAATGAGCAGTTCTTC. Its protein is CSAPTYNEQFF.

V and J are TRBV7-2 and TRBJ2-1; D is possibly TRBD2 (6 bases). The CDR3 contains 14 residues. Trimming took 5 bases from V and 8 from J, leaving 16 bases between them. CDR1 and CDR2 (germline): SGHTA, FQGNSA. CDR3 sequence reads: CASSGTTSLHEQFF. CDR3 bases: TGTGCCAGCAGCGGGACGACTAGTCTCCATGAGCAGTTCTTC.

The chain recombines TRBV10-2 with TRBJ1-5, with TRBD1 matching 9 bases. V gave up 6 bases and J gave up 6 bases; unmatched junction bases: 6. Germline assignment: CDR1 WSHSY and CDR2 SAAADI. There are 14 residues in the CDR3. The CDR3 nucleotides are TGCGCCAGCAGGGAACAGGGGGCTGGTCAGCCCCAGCATTTT. Its translation: CASREQGAGQPQHF.

In this sample, this clone turned up a few times. The V and J genes are TRBV27 and TRBJ2-1, with 7 positions matching TRBD2. The J segment lost 5 bases and the V segment lost 2 bases, leaving 3 bases of the junction unmatched. The CDR3 runs to 14 residues. Per the germline V gene, CDR1 is MNHEY and CDR2 is SMNVEV (reference sequence). The CDR3 DNA sequence: TGTGCCAGCAGTTTAACCGGGGGGAACAATGAGCAGTTCTTC. Protein product: CASSLTGGNNEQFF.

The rearrangement joins TRBV27 to TRBJ1-2; TRBD1 matches 8 bases. Per germline, CDR1 MNHEY and CDR2 SMNVEV (reference sequence). CDR3 length: 14 residues. V lost 2 bases to trimming and J lost 7 bases; unmatched junction nucleotides: 6. CDR3 nucleotide sequence: TGTGCCAGCAGTTTACAGGGGGCGCGAGGTGGCTACACCTTC. This gives the protein CASSLQGARGGYTF.

The gene calls are TRBV7-2 and TRBJ2-1; D is uncertain. V dropped 1 base and J dropped 2 bases, with 15 bases sitting between them. CDR1 is SGHTA and CDR2 is FQGNSA in the germline V gene. There are 17 residues in the CDR3. The CDR3 coding sequence is TGTGCCAGCAGCTTAGAGTTAGTTAGAGGCCCCTACAATGAGCAGTTCTTC. Protein sequence: CASSLELVRGPYNEQFF.

The J gene is TRBJ1-1, the V gene TRBV7-2; D ambiguous. Germline V gene lookup returns CDR1 SGHTA and CDR2 FQGNSA. V lost 5 bases and J lost 0, with 4 bases in between. CDR3 size: 12 residues. The CDR3 sequence is CASSPVNTEAFF. The DNA of the CDR3 is TGTGCCAGCAGCCCCGTGAACACTGAAGCTTTCTTT.